This TCR beta chain was recovered during a study of blood T cell repertoires in COVID-19. Study summary: Samples came from the United States, Italy and Spain, spanning acute and convalescent COVID-19. The cDNA or gDNA used as material had been derived from T cells, B-cell-depleted T cells, or PBMCs.

The CDR3 totals 11 residues. Germline V gene sequence: CDR1 SGHDT, CDR2 YYEEEE. The V gene lost 2 bases and the J gene lost 8 bases, with 7 bases spanning the gap. In the study's own analysis: Amplification from reference gene primers served as the basis for estimated nucleated cell counts. Assay used: immunoSEQ multiplex PCR; TCRdb lists only in-frame clones, some missing. The DNA was the basis for D and trimming; V, J and clone size are from that table. The sample has 87,000 or so clones, around 90% seen once; the top ten hold about 5.1%. The receptor's source is a man between 40 and 49 years old with acute or convalescent COVID-19. This sequence joins TRBV5-6 and TRBJ1-2; no definite D call. Sequenced material: peripheral blood. CDR3 DNA sequence: TGTGCCAGCAGCTTCGGTAAGGGCTACACCTTC. Translating gives CASSFGKGYTF.